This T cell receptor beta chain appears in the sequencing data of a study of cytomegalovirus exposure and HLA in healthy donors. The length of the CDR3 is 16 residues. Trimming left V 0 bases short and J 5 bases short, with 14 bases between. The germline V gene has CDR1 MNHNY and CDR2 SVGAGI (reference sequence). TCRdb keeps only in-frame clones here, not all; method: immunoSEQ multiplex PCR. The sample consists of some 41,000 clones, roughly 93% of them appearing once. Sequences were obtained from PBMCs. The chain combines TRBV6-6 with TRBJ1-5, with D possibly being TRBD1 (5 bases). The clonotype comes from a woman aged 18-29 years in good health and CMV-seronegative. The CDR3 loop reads CASSYSGGVTDQPQHF. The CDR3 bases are TGTGCCAGCAGTTACTCGGGGGGGGTAACAGATCAGCCCCAGCATTTT.